These 18 T cell receptor beta chains came from one sample sequenced in a study of blood T cell repertoires in COVID-19. The repertoire was sequenced with immunoSEQ multiplex PCR; TCRdb's copy has only in-frame clones and lacks some. The sample carries 100,000 to 150,000 clones, approximately 85% recorded once. The sample taken for sequencing was peripheral blood. The source is an elderly man with active or convalescent COVID-19.

V and J are TRBV11-2 and TRBJ2-5; 16 bases are shared with TRBD2. Looked up from germline, CDR1 is SGHAT and CDR2 is FQNNGV. The CDR3 extends over 16 amino acids. V lost 4 bases, J lost 2 bases, and 1 base stayed unmatched. As DNA, the CDR3 is TGTGCCAGCAGCTCGGGACTAGCGGGGGGGCAAGAGACCCAGTACTTC. Its protein product is CASSSGLAGGQETQYF.

This sequence joins TRBV6-6 and TRBJ2-2; perhaps TRBD2 as D (7 bases). The ends were cut back, 4 bases at V and 6 bases at J, with 18 bases in the middle. This CDR3 has 16 residues. Germline loops: CDR1 MNHNY, CDR2 SVGAGI (reference sequence). CDR3 in amino acids: CASSFIGGGAAGELFF. The CDR3 DNA reads as TGTGCCAGCAGTTTCATCGGTGGGGGGGCGGCCGGGGAGCTGTTTTTT.

V and J are TRBV18 and TRBJ2-7; 14 bases are shared with TRBD2. This CDR3 contains 16 residues. CDR1 and CDR2 from the germline V gene are KGHSH and LQKENI. V was clipped by 2 bases and J by 6 bases; unmatched bases: 6. This CDR3 reads CASSPNSGTSGSEQYF. CDR3 nucleotides: TGTGCCAGCTCACCAAACTCCGGGACTAGCGGGAGCGAGCAGTACTTC.

The DNA of the CDR3 is TGTGCCACCAGCAGAGATTTGACAGGCAGCTCCTATAATTCACCCCTCCACTTT. Translation gives CATSRDLTGSSYNSPLHF. The chain combines TRBV15 with TRBJ1-6, with a possible D match to TRBD1 (6 bases). The CDR3 sequence is 18 residues long. Trimming shortened V by 0 bases and J by 0 bases, and 12 bases separated the two germline ends. Germline CDR1 LNHNV, CDR2 YYDKDF (reference sequence).

CDR3 DNA sequence: TGCGCCAGCAGCACCGGGACAGGGGTCTCCTACGAGCAGTACTTC. It yields the protein CASSTGTGVSYEQYF. The chain joins TRBV5-1 to TRBJ2-7, with TRBD1 matching 10 bases. Germline V lookup: CDR1 SGHRS, CDR2 YFSETQ. The CDR3 length is 15 residues. J was trimmed by 0 bases and V by 4 bases; bases with no gene match: 4. Variable domain in full (rest from reference TRBV5-1 and TRBJ2-7): KAGVTQTPRYLIKTRGQQVTLSCSPISGHRSVSWYQQTPGQGLQFLFEYFSETQRNKGNFPGRFSGRQFSNSRSEMNVSTLELGDSALYLCASSTGTGVSYEQYFGPGTRLTVT.

The rearrangement uses TRBV6-5 and TRBJ2-3; TRBD1 matches at 7 bases. Looked up from germline, CDR1 is MNHEY and CDR2 is SVGAGI. CDR3 length equals 15 residues. The V gene end was trimmed by 8 bases and the J gene end by 6 bases; junction bases not matched to a gene: 14. CDR3 in DNA: TGTGCCAGCTCGAAGAGACAGGGAATATCCGATACGCAGTATTTT. It encodes CASSKRQGISDTQYF.

The genes are TRBV5-4 and TRBJ2-1, with TRBD2 matching over 10 bases. This CDR3 comprises 15 residues. Germline assignment: CDR1 SGHNT and CDR2 YYREEE (reference sequence). Trimming took 0 bases from V and 9 from J; bases not matched to a gene: 6. CDR3 protein: CASSLDWTSGTEQFF. CDR3 DNA sequence: TGTGCCAGCAGCTTGGATTGGACTAGCGGAACTGAGCAGTTCTTC.

The V call is TRBV19, the J call TRBJ1-5, with 10 bases that match TRBD1. This CDR3 has 16 amino acids. Trimming took 7 bases from V and 6 from J; bases not matched to a gene: 12. Germline CDR1 is LNHDA and CDR2 is SQIVND (reference sequence). The CDR3 protein is CASKPGTGALAQPQHF. As DNA, the CDR3 is TGTGCCAGTAAACCGGGGACAGGGGCTTTGGCTCAGCCCCAGCATTTT.

This clone was recorded once. The chain couples TRBV7-2 to TRBJ1-2, with 9 bases fitting TRBD1. J lost 3 bases, V lost 7 bases, and 9 bases had no gene match. The germline V gene encodes CDR1 SGHTA and CDR2 FQGNSA. This CDR3 spans 15 amino acids. The CDR3 bases are TGTGCCAGCACCCCCCTTCGGGACAGGGACTATGGCTACACCTTC. It yields the protein CASTPLRDRDYGYTF.

V is TRBV3-1 (or the pseudogene TRBV3-2) and J is TRBJ2-1; D perhaps matches TRBD1 (7 bases). V lost 2 bases and J 1 base, leaving 15 bases between the germline ends. Germline V gene lookup returns CDR1 LGHDT and CDR2 YNNKEL (reference sequence). The CDR3 is made up of 17 amino acids. The CDR3 protein is CASSQPWGDRSYNEQFF. The CDR3 nucleotides read TGTGCCAGCAGCCAACCATGGGGGGACAGATCCTACAATGAGCAGTTCTTC.

J is TRBJ2-2 and V is TRBV2; D remains ambiguous. With 4 bases removed from V and 2 bases from J, the gap between germline ends came to 5 bases. This CDR3 region has 13 residues. Germline loops: CDR1 SNHLY, CDR2 FYNNEI. The CDR3 region is CASSGQNTGELFF. Here the CDR3 DNA reads TGTGCCAGCAGTGGTCAAAACACCGGGGAGCTGTTTTTT.

V is TRBV7-7 and J is TRBJ2-2; TRBD1 is a possible D gene (5 bases). The CDR3 is 14 residues long. V lost 1 base, J lost 7 bases, and 10 bases lay in between. Germline CDR1 is SSHAT and CDR2 is FNYEAQ (reference sequence). The CDR3 bases are TGTGCCAGCAGCTTAGTGTCAGGGCACGGGGAGCTGTTTTTT. This gives the protein CASSLVSGHGELFF.

The J gene is TRBJ1-2, the V gene TRBV9, with 10 bases matching TRBD1. V shed 4 bases and J 7 bases; nucleotides not matched to a gene: 10. The CDR3 consists of 15 residues. Per the germline V gene, CDR1 is SGDLS and CDR2 is YYNGEE. CDR3 DNA: TGTGCCAGCAGCTTCGGGACAGGGGCAAATCGTGGCTACACCTTC. It encodes CASSFGTGANRGYTF.

This clone was observed once. The CDR3 DNA reads TGTGCCAGCTCCTGGGGACTCTCAAGCTACGAGCAGTACTTC. Translation: CASSWGLSSYEQYF. This chain joins TRBV2 and TRBJ2-7, with D perhaps matching TRBD2 (6 bases). In germline, CDR1 is SNHLY, CDR2 FYNNEI. This CDR3 is built from 14 residues. V was clipped by 8 bases and J by 3 bases, with 17 bases between them.

The V gene is TRBV14, the J gene TRBJ2-7; 10 bases map to TRBD1. CDR1 and CDR2 from the germline V gene are SGHDN and FVKESK. The CDR3 extends over 13 amino acids. The V segment lost 6 bases and the J segment 9 bases; nucleotides outside the gene matches: 8. In DNA, the CDR3 is TGTGCCAGCAGTTATTCGACAGGGGGCGCGCAGTACTTC. Its translation is CASSYSTGGAQYF.

The chain has TRBV3-1 (or the pseudogene TRBV3-2) and TRBJ2-1; tentative D call: TRBD2 (5 bases). The CDR3 extends over 13 amino acids. V shed 1 base and J shed 7 bases, with 8 bases lying between them. The V gene's germline CDR1 is LGHDT and CDR2 YNNKEL (reference sequence). CDR3 sequence (DNA): TGTGCCAGCAGCCAAGGTCGGGGAAATGAGCAGTTCTTC. Translation gives CASSQGRGNEQFF.

As DNA, the CDR3 is TGCAGCGTTGAAGCCGGGGCTAATGAAAAACTGTTTTTT. Its translation is CSVEAGANEKLFF. V usage is TRBV29-1 and J usage is TRBJ1-4; the D is unclear. Deletions cut 1 base from V and 3 bases from J, with 6 bases between. The CDR3 runs to 13 residues. The germline V gene has CDR1 SQVTM and CDR2 ANQGSEA.

The CDR3 sequence: CASSPQFAPYNSPLHF. CDR3 coding DNA: TGTGCCAGCAGCCCACAGTTTGCTCCCTATAATTCACCCCTCCACTTT. The rearrangement links TRBV6-6 to TRBJ1-6; D unclear. V dropped 6 bases and J dropped 2 bases, with 14 bases sitting between them. This CDR3 comprises 16 residues. Germline assignment: CDR1 MNHNY and CDR2 SVGAGI (reference sequence).